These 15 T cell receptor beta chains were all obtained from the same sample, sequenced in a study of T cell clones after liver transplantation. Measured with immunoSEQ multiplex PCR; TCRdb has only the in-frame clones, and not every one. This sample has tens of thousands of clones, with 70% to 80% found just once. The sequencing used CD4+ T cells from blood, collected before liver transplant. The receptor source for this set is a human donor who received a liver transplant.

CDR3: CSAVTGVNTEAFF. CDR3 in DNA: TGCAGCGCTGTGACAGGGGTGAACACTGAAGCTTTCTTT. This rearrangement joins TRBV29-1 to TRBJ1-1; 8 positions agree with TRBD1. This CDR3 is 13 amino acids long. CDR1 and CDR2 from the germline V gene are SQVTM and ANQGSEA. Trimming removed 7 bases from V and 0 bases from J; junction bases left unmatched: 4.

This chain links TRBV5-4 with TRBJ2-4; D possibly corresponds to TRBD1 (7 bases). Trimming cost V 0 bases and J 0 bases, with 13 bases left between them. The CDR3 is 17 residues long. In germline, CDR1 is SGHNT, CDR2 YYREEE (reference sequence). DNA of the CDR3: TGTGCCAGCAGCTTGGCGTCAGGGGGACTAGCCAAAAACATTCAGTACTTC. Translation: CASSLASGGLAKNIQYF.

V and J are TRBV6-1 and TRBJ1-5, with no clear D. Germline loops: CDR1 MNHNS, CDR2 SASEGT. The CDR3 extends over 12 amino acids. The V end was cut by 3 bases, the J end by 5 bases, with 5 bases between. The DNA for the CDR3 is TGTGCCAGCAGTGACACAGATCAGCCCCAGCATTTT. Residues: CASSDTDQPQHF.

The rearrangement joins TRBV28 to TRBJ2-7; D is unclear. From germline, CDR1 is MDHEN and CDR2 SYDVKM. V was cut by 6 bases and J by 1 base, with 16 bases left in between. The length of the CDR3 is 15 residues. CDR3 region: CASSSSAQDSYEQYF. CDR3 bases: TGTGCCAGCAGCTCCTCCGCCCAGGATTCCTACGAGCAGTACTTC.

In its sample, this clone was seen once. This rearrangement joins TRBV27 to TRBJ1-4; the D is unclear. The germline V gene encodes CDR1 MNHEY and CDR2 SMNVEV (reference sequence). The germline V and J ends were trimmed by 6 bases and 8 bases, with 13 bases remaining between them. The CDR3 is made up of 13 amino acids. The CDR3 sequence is CASSRRGGEKLFF. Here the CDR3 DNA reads TGTGCCAGCAGCCGCCGAGGAGGCGAAAAACTGTTTTTT.

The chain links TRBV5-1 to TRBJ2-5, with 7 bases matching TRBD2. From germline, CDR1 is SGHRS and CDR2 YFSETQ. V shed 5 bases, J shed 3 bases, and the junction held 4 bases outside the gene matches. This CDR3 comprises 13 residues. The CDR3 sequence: CASSSSGKETQYF. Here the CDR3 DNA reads TGCGCCAGCAGTTCTAGCGGTAAAGAGACCCAGTACTTC.

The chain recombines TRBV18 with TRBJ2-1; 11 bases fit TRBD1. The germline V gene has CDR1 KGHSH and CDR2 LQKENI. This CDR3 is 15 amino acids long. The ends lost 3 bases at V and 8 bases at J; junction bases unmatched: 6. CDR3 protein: CASSPGTGGIDEQFF. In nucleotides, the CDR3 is TGTGCCAGCTCACCGGGGACAGGGGGTATCGATGAGCAGTTCTTC.

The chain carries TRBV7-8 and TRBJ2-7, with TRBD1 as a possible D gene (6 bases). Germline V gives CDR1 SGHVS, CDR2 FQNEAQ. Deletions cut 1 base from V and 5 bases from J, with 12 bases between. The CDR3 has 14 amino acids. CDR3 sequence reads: CASSLGAPGDEQYF. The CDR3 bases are TGTGCCAGCAGCTTAGGAGCGCCAGGGGACGAGCAGTACTTC.

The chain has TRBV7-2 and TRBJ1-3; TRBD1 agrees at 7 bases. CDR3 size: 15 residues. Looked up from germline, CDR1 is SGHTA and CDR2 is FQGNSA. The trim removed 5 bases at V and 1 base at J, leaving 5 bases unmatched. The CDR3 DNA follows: TGTGCCAGCAGCGTCCGGACAGGATCTGGAAACACCATATATTTT. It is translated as CASSVRTGSGNTIYF.

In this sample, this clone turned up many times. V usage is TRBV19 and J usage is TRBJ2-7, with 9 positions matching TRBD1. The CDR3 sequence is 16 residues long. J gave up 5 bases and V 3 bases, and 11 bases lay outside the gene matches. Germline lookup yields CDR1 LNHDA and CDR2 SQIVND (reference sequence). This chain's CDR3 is CASSMFAGQGKDEQYF. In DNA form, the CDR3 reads TGTGCCAGTAGTATGTTCGCGGGACAGGGAAAAGACGAGCAGTACTTC. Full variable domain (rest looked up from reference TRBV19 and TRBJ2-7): DGGITQSPKYLFRKEGQNVTLSCEQNLNHDAMYWYRQDPGQGLRLIYYSQIVNDFQKGDIAEGYSVSREKKESFPLTVTSAQKNPTAFYLCASSMFAGQGKDEQYFGPGTRLTVT.

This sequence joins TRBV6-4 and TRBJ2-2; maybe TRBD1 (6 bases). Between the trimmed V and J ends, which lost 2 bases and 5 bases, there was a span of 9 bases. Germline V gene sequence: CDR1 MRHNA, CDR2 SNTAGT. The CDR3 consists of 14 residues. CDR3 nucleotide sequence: TGTGCCAGCAGTGACGGAAGGGGGACCGGGGAGCTGTTTTTT. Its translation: CASSDGRGTGELFF.

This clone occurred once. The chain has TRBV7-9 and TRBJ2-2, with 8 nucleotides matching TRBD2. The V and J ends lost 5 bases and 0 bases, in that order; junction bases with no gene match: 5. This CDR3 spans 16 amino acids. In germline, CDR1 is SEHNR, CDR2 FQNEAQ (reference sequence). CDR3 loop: CASSREGGTNTGELFF. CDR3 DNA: TGTGCCAGCAGCCGGGAGGGGGGGACGAACACCGGGGAGCTGTTTTTT.

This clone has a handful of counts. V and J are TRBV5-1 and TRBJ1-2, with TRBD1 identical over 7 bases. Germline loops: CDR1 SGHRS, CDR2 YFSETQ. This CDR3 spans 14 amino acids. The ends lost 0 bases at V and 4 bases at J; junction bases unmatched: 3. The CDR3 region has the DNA TGCGCCAGCAGCTTGGAGGGACAGTCCTATGGCTACACCTTC. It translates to CASSLEGQSYGYTF.

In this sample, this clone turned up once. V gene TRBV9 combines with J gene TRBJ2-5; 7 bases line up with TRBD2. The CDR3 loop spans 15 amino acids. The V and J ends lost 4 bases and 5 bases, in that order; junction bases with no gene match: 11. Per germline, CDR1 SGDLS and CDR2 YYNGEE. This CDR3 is CASSLGGGTGETQYF. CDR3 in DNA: TGTGCCAGCAGCTTGGGCGGGGGAACTGGGGAGACCCAGTACTTC. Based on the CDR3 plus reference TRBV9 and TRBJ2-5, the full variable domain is DSGVTQTPKHLITATGQRVTLRCSPRSGDLSVYWYQQSLDQGLQFLIQYYNGEERAKGNILERFSAQQFPDLHSELNLSSLELGDSALYFCASSLGGGTGETQYFGPGTRLLVL.

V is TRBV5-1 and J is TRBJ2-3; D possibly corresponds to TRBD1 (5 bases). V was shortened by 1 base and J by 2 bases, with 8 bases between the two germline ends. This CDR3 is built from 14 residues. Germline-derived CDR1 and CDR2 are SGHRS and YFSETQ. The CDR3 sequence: CASSLLGATDTQYF. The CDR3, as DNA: TGCGCCAGCAGCTTGCTAGGGGCCACAGATACGCAGTATTTT.